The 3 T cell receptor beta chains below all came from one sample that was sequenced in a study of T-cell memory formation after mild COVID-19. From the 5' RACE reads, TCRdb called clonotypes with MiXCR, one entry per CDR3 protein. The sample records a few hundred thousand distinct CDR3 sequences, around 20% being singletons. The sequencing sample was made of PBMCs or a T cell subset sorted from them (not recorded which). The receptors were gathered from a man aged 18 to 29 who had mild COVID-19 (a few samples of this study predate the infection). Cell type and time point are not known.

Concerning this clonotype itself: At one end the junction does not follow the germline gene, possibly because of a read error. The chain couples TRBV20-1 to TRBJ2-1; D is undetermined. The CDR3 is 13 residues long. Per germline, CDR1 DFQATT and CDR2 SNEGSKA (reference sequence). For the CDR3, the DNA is TGCAGTGCGGCGACGGTCTCCCACAATGAGCAGTTCTTC. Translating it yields CSAATVSHNEQFF.

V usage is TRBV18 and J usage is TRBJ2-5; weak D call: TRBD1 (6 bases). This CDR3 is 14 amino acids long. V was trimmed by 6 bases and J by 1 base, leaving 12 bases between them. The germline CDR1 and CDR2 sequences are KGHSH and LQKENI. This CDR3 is CASSPGAGQETQYF. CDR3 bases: TGTGCCAGCTCTCCAGGGGCGGGCCAAGAGACCCAGTACTTC.

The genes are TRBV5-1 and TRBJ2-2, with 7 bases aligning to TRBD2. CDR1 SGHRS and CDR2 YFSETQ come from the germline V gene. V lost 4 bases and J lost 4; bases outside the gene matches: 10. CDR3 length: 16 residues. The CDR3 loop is CASSPAPTSATGELFF. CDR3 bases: TGCGCCAGCAGCCCGGCCCCTACTAGCGCCACCGGGGAGCTGTTTTTT.